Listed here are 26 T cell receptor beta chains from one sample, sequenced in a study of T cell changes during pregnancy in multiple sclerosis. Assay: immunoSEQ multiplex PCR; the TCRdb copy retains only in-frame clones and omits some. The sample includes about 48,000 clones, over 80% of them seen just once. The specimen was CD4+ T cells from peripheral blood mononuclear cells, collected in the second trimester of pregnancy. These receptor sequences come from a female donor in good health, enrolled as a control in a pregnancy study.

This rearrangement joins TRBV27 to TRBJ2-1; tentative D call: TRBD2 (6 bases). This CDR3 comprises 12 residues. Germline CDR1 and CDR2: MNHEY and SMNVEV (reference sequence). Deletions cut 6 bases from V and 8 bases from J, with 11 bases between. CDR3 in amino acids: CASRETSHEQFF. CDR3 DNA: TGTGCCAGCAGGGAGACTAGTCATGAGCAGTTCTTC.

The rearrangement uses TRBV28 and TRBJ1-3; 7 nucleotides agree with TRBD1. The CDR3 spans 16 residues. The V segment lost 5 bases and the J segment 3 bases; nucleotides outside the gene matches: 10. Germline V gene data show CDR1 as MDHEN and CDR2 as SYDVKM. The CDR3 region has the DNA TGTGCCAGCAGTCCGACAGGGCCGAGGGGTGGAAACACCATATATTTT. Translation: CASSPTGPRGGNTIYF.

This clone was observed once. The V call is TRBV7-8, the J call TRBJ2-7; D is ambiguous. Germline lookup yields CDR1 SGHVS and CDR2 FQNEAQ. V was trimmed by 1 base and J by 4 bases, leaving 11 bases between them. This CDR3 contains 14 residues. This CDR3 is CASSLGGREYEQYF. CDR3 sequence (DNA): TGTGCCAGCAGCTTAGGAGGCAGAGAATACGAGCAGTACTTC.

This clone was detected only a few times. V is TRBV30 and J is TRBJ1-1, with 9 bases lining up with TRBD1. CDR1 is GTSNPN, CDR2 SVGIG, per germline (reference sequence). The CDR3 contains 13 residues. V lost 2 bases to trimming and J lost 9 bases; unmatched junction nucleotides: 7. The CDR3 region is CAWSINRGRKAFF. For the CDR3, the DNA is TGTGCCTGGAGTATCAACAGGGGGCGTAAAGCTTTCTTT.

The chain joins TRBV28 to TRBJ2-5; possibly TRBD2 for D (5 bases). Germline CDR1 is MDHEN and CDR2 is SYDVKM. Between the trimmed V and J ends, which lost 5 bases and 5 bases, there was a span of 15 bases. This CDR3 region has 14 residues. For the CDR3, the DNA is TGTGCCAGCAGTGCCCCGGGAAGGTTGGAGACCCAGTACTTC. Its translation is CASSAPGRLETQYF.

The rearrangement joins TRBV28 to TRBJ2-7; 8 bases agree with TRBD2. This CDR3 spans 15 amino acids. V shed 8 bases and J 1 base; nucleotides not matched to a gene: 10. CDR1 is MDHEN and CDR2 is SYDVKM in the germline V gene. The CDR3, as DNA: TGTGCCAGCCGTATCCTAAGCGGGAGTTCCTACGAGCAGTACTTC. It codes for CASRILSGSSYEQYF.

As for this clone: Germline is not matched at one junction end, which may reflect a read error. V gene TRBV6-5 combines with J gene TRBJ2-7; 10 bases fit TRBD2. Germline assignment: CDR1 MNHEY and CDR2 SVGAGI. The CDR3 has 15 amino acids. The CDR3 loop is CASSYSSGSIYEQYF. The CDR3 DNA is TGTGCCAGCAGCTACTCTAGCGGGAGTATCTACGAGCAGTACTTC.

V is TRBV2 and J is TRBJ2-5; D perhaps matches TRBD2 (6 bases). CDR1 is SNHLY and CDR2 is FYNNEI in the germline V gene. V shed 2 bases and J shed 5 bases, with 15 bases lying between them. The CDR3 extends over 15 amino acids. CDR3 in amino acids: CASSETGGDVETQYF. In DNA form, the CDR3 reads TGTGCCAGCAGTGAAACCGGGGGAGACGTTGAGACCCAGTACTTC. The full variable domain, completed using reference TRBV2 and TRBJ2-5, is EPEVTQTPSHQVTQMGQEVILRCVPISNHLYFYWYRQILGQKVEFLVSFYNNEISEKSEIFDDQFSVERPDGSNFTLKIRSTKLEDSAMYFCASSETGGDVETQYFGPGTRLLVL.

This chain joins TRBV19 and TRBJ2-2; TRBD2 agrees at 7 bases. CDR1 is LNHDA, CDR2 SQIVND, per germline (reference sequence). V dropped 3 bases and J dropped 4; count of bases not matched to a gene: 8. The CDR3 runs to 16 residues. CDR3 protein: CASSIRGRVATGELFF. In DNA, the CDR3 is TGTGCCAGTAGTATCCGTGGGAGGGTAGCCACCGGGGAGCTGTTTTTT.

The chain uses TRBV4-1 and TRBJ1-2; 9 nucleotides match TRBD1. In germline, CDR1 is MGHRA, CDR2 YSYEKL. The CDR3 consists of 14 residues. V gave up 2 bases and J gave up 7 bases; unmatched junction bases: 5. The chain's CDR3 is CASSQLTGGSGYTF. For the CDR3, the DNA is TGCGCCAGCAGCCAACTGACAGGGGGGTCTGGCTACACCTTC.

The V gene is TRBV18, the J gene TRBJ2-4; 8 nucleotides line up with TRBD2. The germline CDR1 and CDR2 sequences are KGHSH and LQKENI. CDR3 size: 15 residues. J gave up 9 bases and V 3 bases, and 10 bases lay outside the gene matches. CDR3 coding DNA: TGTGCCAGCTCACCTTCAAGCGCGGGAGGTACCATTCAGTACTTC. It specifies CASSPSSAGGTIQYF.

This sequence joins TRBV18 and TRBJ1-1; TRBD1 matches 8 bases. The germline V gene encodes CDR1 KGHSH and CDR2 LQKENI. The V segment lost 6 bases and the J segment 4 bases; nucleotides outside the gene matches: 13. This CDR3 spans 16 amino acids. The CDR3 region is CASSPRTGRTFTEAFF. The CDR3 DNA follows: TGTGCCAGCTCCCCCCGGACAGGGCGTACTTTCACTGAAGCTTTCTTT. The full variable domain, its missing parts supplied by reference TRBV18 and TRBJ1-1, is NAGVMQNPRHLVRRRGQEARLRCSPMKGHSHVYWYRQLPEEGLKFMVYLQKENIIDESGMPKERFSAEFPKEGPSILRIQQVVRGDSAAYFCASSPRTGRTFTEAFFGQGTRLTVV.

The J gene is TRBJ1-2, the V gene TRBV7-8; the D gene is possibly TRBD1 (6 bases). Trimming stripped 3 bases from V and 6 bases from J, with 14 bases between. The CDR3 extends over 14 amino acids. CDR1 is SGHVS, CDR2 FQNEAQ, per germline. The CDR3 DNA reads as TGTGCCAGCAGCTTGTATCTTGCAGGGGATGGCTACACCTTC. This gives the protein CASSLYLAGDGYTF.

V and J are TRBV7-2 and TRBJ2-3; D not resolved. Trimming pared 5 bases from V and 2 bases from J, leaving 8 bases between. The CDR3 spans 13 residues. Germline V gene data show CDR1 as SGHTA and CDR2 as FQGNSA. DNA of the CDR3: TGTGCCAGCAGCCTAAGTCCCACAGATACGCAGTATTTT. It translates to CASSLSPTDTQYF.

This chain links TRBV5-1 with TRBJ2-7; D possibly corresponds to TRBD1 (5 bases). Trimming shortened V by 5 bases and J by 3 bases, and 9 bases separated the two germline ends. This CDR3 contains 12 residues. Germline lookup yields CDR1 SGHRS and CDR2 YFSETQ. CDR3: CASSYQGYEQYF. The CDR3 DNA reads TGCGCCAGCAGTTACCAGGGCTACGAGCAGTACTTC.

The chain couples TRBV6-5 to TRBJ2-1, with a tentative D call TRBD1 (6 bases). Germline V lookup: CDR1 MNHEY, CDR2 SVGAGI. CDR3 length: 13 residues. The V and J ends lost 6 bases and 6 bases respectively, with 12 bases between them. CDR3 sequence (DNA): TGTGCCAGCAGGTCGGGACACCCCAATGAGCAGTTCTTC. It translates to CASRSGHPNEQFF.

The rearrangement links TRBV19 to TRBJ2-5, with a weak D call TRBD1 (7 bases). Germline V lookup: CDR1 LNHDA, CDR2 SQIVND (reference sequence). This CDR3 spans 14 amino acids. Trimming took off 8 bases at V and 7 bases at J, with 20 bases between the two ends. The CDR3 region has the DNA TGTGCCAGTGGGGAGGTTGGGACAGAAGCGACCCAGTACTTC. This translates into CASGEVGTEATQYF.

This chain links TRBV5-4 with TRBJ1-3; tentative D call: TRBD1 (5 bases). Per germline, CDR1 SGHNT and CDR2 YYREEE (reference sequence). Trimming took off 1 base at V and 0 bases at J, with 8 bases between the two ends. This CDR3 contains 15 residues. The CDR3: CASSLRGSSGNTIYF. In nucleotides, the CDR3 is TGTGCCAGCAGCTTGCGGGGGAGCTCTGGAAACACCATATATTTT.

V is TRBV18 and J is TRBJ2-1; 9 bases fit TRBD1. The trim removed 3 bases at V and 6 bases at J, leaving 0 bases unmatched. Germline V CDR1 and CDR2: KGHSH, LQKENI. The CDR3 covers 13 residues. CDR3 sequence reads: CASSPGQGNEQFF. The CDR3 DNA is TGTGCCAGCTCACCGGGACAGGGCAATGAGCAGTTCTTC.

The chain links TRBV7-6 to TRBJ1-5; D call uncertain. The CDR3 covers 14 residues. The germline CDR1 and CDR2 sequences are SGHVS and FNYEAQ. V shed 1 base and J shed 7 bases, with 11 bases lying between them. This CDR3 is CASSLGAGEQPQHF. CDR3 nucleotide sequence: TGTGCCAGCAGCTTAGGAGCCGGGGAGCAGCCCCAGCATTTT. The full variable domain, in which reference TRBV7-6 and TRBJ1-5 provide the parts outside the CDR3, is GAGVSQSPRYKVTKRGQDVALRCDPISGHVSLYWYRQALGQGPEFLTYFNYEAQQDKSGLPNDRFSAERPEGSISTLTIQRTEQRDSAMYRCASSLGAGEQPQHFGDGTRLSIL.

CDR3 nucleotides: TGCGCCAGCAGCCAGGACAGTGGAGCCAAAAACATTCAGTACTTC. This encodes CASSQDSGAKNIQYF. The chain combines TRBV4-1 with TRBJ2-4, with a possible D match to TRBD1 (6 bases). The germline V gene encodes CDR1 MGHRA and CDR2 YSYEKL. The CDR3 sequence is 15 residues long. V lost 3 bases and J lost 0, with 9 bases in between.

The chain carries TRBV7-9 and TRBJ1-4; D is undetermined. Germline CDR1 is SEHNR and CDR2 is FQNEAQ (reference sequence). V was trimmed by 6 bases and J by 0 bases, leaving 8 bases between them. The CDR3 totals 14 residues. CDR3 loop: CASRRDATNEKLFF. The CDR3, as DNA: TGTGCCAGCAGGAGGGATGCAACTAATGAAAAACTGTTTTTT.

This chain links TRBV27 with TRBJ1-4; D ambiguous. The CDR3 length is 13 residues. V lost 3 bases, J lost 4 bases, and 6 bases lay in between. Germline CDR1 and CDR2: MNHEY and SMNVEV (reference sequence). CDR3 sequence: CASSFGGNEKLFF. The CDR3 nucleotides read TGTGCCAGCAGTTTCGGCGGTAATGAAAAACTGTTTTTT. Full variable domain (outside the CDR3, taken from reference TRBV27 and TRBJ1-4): EAQVTQNPRYLITVTGKKLTVTCSQNMNHEYMSWYRQDPGLGLRQIYYSMNVEVTDKGDVPEGYKVSRKEKRNFPLILESPSPNQTSLYFCASSFGGNEKLFFGSGTQLSVL.

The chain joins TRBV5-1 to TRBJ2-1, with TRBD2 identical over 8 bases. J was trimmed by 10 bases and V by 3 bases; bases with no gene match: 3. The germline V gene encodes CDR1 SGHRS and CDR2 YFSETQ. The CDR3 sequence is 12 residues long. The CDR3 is CASSSGGSEQFF. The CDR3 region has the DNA TGCGCCAGCAGCTCGGGGGGGTCGGAGCAGTTCTTC.

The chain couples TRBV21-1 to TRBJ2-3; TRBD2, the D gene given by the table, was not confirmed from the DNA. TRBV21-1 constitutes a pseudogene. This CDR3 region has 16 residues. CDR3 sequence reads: CAKGLAGALSTDTQYF. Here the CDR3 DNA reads TGTGCCAAAGGACTAGCGGGGGCCCTTAGCACAGATACGCAGTATTTT.

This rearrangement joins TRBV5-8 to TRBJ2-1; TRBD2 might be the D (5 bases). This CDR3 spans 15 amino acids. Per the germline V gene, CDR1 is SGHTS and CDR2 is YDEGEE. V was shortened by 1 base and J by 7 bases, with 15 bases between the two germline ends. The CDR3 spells CASSLWAPGGNEQFF. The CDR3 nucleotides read TGTGCCAGCAGCTTGTGGGCCCCCGGAGGTAATGAGCAGTTCTTC.